The entry below gives a single TCR beta chain sequence along with its context. Its target is unknown. The V segment lost 4 bases and the J segment 7 bases; nucleotides outside the gene matches: 4. Per germline, CDR1 SGHRS and CDR2 YFSETQ. The CDR3 is made up of 12 amino acids. The sample comes from a study of cytomegalovirus exposure and HLA in healthy donors. Study findings and constraints: HLA restriction was apparent for most CMV-associated TCR beta chains in a later analysis. An analysis was carried out at a later point. It showed that HLA-associated TCR beta chains were more clonally expanded than equally common non-associated chains.

PCR was performed using 60 Vbeta and 13 Jbeta primers. Measured with immunoSEQ multiplex PCR; TCRdb has only the in-frame clones, and not every one. The table records 150,000 to 250,000 clones, 70% to 80% of them present only once. The rearrangement uses TRBV5-1 and TRBJ1-2; 7 nucleotides match TRBD1. The sequenced sample consisted of PBMCs. The TCR sequence derives from a man in his thirties or forties in good health and CMV-seronegative. The CDR3 region is CASSLQGPGYTF. Written as DNA, the CDR3 is TGCGCCAGCAGCCTACAGGGGCCTGGCTACACCTTC.